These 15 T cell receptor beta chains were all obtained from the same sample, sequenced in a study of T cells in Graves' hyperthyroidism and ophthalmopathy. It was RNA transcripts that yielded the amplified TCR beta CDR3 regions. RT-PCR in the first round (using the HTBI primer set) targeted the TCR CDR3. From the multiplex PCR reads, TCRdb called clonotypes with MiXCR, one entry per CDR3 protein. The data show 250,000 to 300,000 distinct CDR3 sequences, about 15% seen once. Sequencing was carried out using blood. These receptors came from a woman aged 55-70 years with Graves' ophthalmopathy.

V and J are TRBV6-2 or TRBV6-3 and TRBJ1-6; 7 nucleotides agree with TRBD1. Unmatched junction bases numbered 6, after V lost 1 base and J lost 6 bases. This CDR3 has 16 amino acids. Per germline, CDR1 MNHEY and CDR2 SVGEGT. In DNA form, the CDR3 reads TGTGCCAGCAGTTACTTCCCGGGACAGACTAATTCACCCCTCCACTTT. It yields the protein CASSYFPGQTNSPLHF.

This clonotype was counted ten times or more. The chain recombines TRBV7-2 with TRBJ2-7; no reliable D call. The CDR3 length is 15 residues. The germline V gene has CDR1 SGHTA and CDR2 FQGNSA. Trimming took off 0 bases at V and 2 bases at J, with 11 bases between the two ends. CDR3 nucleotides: TGTGCCAGCAGCTTAGCGCTGGGTTTTGCCTACGAGCAGTACTTC. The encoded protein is CASSLALGFAYEQYF. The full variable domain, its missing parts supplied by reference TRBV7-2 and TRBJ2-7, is GAGVSQSPSNKVTEKGKDVELRCDPISGHTALYWYRQSLGQGLEFLIYFQGNSAPDKSGLPSDRFSAERTGGSVSTLTIQRTQQEDSAVYLCASSLALGFAYEQYFGPGTRLTVT.

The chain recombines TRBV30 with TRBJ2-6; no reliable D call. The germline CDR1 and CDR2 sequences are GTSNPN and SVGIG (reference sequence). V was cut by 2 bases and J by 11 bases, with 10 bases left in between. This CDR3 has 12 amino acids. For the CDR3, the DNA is TGTGCCTGGAGTAGAAGACTTGACGTCCTGACTTTC. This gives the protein CAWSRRLDVLTF.

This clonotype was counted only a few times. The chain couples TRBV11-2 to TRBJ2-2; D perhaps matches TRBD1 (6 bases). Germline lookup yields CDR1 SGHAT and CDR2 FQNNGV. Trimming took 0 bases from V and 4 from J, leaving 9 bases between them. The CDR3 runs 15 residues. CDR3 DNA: TGTGCCAGCAGCTTAGATCGGACAGCCACCGGGGAGCTGTTTTTT. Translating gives CASSLDRTATGELFF.

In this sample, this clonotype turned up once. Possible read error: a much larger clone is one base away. In nucleotides, the CDR3 is TGCGCCAGCAGATTGGGAGAAGCCGCGGGATGGCTAGCGGGGGGCAGAAGCACAGATACGCAGTATTTT. Its protein is CASRLGEAAGWLAGGRSTDTQYF. The J gene is TRBJ2-3, the V gene TRBV5-1; 11 bases agree with TRBD2. The CDR3 covers 23 residues. Germline V gene data show CDR1 as SGHRS and CDR2 as YFSETQ.

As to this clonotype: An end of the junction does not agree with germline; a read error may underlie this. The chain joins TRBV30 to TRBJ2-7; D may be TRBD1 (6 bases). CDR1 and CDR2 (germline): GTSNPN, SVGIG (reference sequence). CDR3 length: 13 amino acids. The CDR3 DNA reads TGTGCCTGGGACAGGAGTGGGGGCTACGGGCAGTACTTC. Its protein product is CAWDRSGGYGQYF.

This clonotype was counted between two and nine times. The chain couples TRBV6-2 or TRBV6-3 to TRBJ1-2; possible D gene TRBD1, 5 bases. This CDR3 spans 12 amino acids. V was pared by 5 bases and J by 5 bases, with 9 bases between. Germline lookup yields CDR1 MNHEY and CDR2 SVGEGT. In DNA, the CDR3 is TGTGCCAGCAGTGAGACAGTTTATGGCTACACCTTC. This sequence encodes CASSETVYGYTF.

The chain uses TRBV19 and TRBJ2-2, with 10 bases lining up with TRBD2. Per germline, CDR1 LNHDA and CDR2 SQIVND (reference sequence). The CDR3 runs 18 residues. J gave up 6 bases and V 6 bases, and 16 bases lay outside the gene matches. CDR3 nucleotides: TGTGCCAGTAGGTTCCTAGCGGGAGTGGCGGGTTTCGCCGGGGAGCTGTTTTTT. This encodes CASRFLAGVAGFAGELFF. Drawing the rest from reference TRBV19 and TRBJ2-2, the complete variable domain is DGGITQSPKYLFRKEGQNVTLSCEQNLNHDAMYWYRQDPGQGLRLIYYSQIVNDFQKGDIAEGYSVSREKKESFPLTVTSAQKNPTAFYLCASRFLAGVAGFAGELFFGEGSRLTVL.

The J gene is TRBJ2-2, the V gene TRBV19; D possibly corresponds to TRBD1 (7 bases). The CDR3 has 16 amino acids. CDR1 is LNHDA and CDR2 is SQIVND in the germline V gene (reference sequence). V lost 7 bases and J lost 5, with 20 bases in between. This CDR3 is CASNSRGALGTGELFF. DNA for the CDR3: TGTGCCAGTAATTCCAGGGGGGCATTAGGAACCGGGGAGCTGTTTTTT.

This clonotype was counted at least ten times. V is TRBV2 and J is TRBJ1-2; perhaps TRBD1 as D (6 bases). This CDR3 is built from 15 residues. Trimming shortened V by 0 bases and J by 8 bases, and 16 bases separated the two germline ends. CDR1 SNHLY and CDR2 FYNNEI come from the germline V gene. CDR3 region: CASSEAPLTGLGYTF. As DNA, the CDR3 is TGTGCCAGCAGTGAAGCACCCCTTACAGGGCTCGGCTACACCTTC.

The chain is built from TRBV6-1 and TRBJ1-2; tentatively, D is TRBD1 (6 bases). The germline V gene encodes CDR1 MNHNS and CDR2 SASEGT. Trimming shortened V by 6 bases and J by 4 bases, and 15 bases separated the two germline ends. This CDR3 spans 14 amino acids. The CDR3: CASRGETGLYGYTF. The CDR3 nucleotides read TGTGCCAGCAGGGGTGAGACAGGACTCTATGGCTACACCTTC.

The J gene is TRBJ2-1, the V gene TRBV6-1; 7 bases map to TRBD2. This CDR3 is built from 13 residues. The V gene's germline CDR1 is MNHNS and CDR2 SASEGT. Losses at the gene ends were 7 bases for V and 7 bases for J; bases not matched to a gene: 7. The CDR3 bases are TGTGCCAGCACCTGGCGGGAGTCTAATGAGCAGTTCTTC. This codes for CASTWRESNEQFF.

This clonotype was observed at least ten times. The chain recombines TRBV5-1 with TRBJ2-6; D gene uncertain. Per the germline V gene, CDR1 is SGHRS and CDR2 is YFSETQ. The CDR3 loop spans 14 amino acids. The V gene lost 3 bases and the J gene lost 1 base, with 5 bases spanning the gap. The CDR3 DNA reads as TGCGCCAGCAGCTATCAGTCTGGGGCCAACGTCCTGACTTTC. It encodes CASSYQSGANVLTF.

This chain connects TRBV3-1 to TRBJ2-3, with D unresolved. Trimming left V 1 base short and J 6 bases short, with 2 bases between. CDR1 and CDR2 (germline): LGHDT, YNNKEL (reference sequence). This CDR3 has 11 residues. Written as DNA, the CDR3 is TGTGCCAGCAGCCAAGTTGATACGCAGTATTTT. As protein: CASSQVDTQYF.

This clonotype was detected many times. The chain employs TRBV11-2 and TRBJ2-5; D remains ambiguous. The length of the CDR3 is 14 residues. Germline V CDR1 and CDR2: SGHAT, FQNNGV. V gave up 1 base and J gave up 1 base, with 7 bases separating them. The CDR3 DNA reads TGTGCCAGCAGCTTAGGGAACTTCCAAGAGACCCAGTACTTC. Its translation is CASSLGNFQETQYF.